This T cell receptor beta chain originates from a study of T cells after yellow fever vaccination. TCRdb processed the 5' RACE reads anew with MiXCR; each CDR3 protein has one entry. The sample has 230,000 or so distinct CDR3 sequences, roughly 4% seen once; the top ten hold about 20%. This clonotype came up many times. There are 12 residues in the CDR3. The V end lost 9 bases, the J end lost 2 bases, and 8 bases lay between the germline ends. CDR1 is LNHDA and CDR2 is SQIVND in the germline V gene (reference sequence). The material was PBMCs, obtained 15 days after the yellow fever booster vaccination. This chain joins TRBV19 and TRBJ2-1; D uncertain. This receptor was taken from a man aged 18 to 35 who received the YFV17D yellow fever vaccine. The CDR3 loop reads CASRGTYNEQFF. As DNA, the CDR3 is TGTGCCAGCCGCGGTACCTACAATGAGCAGTTCTTC.